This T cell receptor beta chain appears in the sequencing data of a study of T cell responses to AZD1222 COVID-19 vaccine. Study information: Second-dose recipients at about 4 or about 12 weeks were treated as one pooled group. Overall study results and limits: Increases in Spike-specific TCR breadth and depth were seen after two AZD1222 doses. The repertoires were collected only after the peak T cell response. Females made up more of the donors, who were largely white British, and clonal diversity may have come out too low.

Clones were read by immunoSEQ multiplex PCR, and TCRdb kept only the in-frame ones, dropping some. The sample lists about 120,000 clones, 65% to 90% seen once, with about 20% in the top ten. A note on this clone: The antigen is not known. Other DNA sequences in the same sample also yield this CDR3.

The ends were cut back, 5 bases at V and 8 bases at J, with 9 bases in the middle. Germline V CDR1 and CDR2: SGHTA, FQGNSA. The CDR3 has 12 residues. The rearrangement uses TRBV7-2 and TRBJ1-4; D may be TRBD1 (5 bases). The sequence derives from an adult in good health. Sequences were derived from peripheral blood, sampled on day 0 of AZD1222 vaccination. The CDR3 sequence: CASSPQGEKLFF. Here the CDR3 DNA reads TGTGCCAGCAGCCCCCAGGGCGAAAAACTGTTTTTT.